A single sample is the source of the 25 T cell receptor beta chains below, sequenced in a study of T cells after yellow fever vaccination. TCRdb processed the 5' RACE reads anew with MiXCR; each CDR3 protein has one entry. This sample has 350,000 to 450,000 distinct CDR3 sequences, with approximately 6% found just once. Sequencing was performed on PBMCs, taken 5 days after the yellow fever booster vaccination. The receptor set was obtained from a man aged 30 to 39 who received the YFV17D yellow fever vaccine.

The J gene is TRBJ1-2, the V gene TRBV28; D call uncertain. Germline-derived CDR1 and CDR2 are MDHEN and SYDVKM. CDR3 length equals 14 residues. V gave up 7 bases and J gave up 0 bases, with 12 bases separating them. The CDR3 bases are TGTGCCAGCACTCTATCGGTAGCTAACTATGGCTACACCTTC. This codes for CASTLSVANYGYTF.

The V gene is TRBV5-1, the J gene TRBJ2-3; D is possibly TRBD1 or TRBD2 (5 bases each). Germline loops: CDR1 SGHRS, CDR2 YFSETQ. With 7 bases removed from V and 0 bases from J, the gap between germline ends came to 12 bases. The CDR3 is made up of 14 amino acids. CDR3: CASLGRISTDTQYF. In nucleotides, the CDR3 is TGCGCCAGCCTGGGACGGATAAGCACAGATACGCAGTATTTT.

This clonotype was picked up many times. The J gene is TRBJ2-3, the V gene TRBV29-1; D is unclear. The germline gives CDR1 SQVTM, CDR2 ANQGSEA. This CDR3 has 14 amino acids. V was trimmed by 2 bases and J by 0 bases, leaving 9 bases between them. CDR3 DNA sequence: TGCAGCGTTGAAAGGGTGACTAGCACAGATACGCAGTATTTT. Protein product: CSVERVTSTDTQYF.

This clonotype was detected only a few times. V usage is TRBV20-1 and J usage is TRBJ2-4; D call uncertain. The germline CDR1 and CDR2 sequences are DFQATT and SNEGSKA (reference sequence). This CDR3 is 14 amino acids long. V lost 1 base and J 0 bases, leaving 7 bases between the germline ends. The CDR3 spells CSARAEGAKNIQYF. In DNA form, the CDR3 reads TGCAGTGCTAGAGCAGAAGGAGCCAAAAACATTCAGTACTTC.

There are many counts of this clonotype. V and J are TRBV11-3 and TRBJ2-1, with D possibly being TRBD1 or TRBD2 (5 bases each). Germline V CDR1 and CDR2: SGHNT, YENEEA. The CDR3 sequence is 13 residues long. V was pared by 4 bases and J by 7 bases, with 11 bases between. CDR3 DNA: TGTGCCAGCAGCTCCTTCGGGGCAAATGAGCAGTTCTTC. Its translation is CASSSFGANEQFF.

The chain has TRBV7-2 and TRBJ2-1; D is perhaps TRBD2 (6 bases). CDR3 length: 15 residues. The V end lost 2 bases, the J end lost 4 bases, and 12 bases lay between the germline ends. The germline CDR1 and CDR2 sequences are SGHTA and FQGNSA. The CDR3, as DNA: TGTGCCAGCAGCTTAATGGGCGGGATTTACAATGAGCAGTTCTTC. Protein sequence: CASSLMGGIYNEQFF.

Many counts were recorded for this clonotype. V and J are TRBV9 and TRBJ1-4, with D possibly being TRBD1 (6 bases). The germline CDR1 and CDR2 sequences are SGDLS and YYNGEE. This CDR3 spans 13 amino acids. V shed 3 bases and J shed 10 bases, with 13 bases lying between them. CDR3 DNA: TGTGCCAGCAGCGCCCTAGAGGGGGGAAAACTGTTTTTT. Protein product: CASSALEGGKLFF.

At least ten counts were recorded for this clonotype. This CDR3 is CASREEGYNSPLHF. The CDR3 region has the DNA TGTGCCTCACGGGAGGAGGGCTATAATTCACCCCTCCACTTT. V is TRBV6-1 and J is TRBJ1-6, with D uncertain. The CDR3 has 14 residues. CDR1 and CDR2 (germline): MNHNS, SASEGT. Trimming took off 11 bases at V and 3 bases at J, with 14 bases between the two ends.

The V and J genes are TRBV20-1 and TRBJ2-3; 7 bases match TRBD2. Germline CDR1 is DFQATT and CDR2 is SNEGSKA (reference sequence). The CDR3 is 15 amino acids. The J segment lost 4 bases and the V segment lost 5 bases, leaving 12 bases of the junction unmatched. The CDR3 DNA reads TGCAGTGCTCGCCTGGGCGCGGGAGATCCAGATACGCAGTATTTT. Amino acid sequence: CSARLGAGDPDTQYF.

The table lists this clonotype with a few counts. As DNA, the CDR3 is TGTGCCAGCGCAGTTGACCCCTTCTCCTATAATTCACCCCTCCACTTT. It codes for CASAVDPFSYNSPLHF. The chain recombines TRBV6-1 with TRBJ1-6; D uncertain. V was cut by 8 bases and J by 0 bases, with 14 bases left in between. Germline lookup yields CDR1 MNHNS and CDR2 SASEGT. There are 16 residues in the CDR3.

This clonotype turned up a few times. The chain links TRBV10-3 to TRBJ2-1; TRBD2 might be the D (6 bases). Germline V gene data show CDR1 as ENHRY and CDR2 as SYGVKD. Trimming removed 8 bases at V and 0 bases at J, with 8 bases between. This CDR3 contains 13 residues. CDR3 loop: CAIGGSSYNEQFF. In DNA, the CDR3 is TGTGCCATCGGAGGGAGCTCCTACAATGAGCAGTTCTTC.

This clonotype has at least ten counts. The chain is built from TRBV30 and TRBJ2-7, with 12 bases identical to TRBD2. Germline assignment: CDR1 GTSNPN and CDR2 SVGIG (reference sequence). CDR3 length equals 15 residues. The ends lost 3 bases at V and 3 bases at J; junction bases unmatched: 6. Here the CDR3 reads CAWSGLAGTVYEQYF. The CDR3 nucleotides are TGTGCCTGGAGCGGACTAGCGGGAACTGTCTACGAGCAGTACTTC.

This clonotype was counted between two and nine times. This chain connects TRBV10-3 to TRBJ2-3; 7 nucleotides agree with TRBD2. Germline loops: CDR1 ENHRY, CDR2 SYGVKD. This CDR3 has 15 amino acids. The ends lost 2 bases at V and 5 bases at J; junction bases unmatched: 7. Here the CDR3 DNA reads TGTGCCATCAGTGAGCGGGCGGGAGTTGGAGATACGCAGTATTTT. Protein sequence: CAISERAGVGDTQYF.

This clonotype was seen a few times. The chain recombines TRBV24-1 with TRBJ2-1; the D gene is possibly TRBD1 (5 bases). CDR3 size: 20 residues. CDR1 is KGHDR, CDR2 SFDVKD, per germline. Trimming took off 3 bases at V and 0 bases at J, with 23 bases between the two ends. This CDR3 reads CATSDPQGTRSQGSYNEQFF. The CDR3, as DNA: TGTGCCACCAGTGATCCCCAGGGCACCAGATCTCAGGGCTCCTACAATGAGCAGTTCTTC.

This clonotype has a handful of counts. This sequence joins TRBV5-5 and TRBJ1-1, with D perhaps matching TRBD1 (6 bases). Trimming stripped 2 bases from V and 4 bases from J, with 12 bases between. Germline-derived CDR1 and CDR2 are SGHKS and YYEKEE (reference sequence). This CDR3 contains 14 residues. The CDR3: CASSLGQGFTEAFF. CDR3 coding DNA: TGTGCCAGCAGCTTAGGGCAGGGGTTCACTGAAGCTTTCTTT.

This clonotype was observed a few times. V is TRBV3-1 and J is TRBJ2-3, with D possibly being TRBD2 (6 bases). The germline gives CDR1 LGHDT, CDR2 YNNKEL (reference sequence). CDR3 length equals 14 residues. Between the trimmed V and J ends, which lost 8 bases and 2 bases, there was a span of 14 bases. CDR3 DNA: TGTGCCAGCGAGGGACTGCCCGACACAGATACGCAGTATTTT. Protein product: CASEGLPDTDTQYF.

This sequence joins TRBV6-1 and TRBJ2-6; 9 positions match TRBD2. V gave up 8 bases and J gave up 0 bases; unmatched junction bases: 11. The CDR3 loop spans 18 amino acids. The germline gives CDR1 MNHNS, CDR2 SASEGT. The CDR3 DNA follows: TGTGCCAGCCTCCGGATGCTAGCGGGGAACTCTGGGGCCAACGTCCTGACTTTC. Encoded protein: CASLRMLAGNSGANVLTF.

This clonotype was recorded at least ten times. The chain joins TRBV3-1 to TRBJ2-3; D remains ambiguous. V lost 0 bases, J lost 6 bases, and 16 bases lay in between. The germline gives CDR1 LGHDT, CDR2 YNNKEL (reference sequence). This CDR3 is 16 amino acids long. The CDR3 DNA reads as TGTGCCAGCAGCCAAGATTCGCGGACCCTAACGGATACGCAGTATTTT. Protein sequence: CASSQDSRTLTDTQYF.

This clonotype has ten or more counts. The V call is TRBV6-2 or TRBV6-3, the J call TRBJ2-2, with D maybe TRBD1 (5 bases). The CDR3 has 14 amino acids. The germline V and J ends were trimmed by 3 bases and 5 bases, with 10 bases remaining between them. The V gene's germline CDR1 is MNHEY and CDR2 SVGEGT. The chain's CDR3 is CASSYVRETGELFF. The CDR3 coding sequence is TGTGCCAGCAGTTATGTCAGGGAAACCGGGGAGCTGTTTTTT.

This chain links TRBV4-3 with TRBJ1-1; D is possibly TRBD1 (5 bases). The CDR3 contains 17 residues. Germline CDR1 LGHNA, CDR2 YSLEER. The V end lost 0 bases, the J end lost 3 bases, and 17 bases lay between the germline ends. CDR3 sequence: CASSQEGGRRRDTEAFF. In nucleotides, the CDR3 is TGCGCCAGCAGCCAAGAGGGGGGGAGGAGAAGAGACACTGAAGCTTTCTTT.

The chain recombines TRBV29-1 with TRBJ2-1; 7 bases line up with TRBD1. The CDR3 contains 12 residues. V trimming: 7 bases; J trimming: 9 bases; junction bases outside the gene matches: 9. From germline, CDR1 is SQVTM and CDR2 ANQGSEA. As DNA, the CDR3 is TGCAGCGGACTTGAGACAGGGAGTGAGCAGTTCTTC. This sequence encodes CSGLETGSEQFF.

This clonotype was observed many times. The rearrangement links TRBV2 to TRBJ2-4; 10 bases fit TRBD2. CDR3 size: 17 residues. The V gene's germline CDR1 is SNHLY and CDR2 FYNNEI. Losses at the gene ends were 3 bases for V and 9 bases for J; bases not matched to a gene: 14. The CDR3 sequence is CASSDSFLAGAGGIQYF. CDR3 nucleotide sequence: TGTGCCAGCAGTGACTCCTTTCTAGCGGGGGCCGGTGGCATTCAGTACTTC. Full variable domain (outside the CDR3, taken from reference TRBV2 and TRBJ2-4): EPEVTQTPSHQVTQMGQEVILRCVPISNHLYFYWYRQILGQKVEFLVSFYNNEISEKSEIFDDQFSVERPDGSNFTLKIRSTKLEDSAMYFCASSDSFLAGAGGIQYFGAGTRLSVL.

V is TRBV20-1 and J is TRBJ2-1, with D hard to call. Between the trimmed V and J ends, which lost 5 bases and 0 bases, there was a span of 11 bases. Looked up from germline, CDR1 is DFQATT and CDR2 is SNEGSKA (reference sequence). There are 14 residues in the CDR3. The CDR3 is CSAETRSSYNEQFF. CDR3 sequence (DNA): TGCAGTGCTGAAACGAGAAGCTCCTACAATGAGCAGTTCTTC.

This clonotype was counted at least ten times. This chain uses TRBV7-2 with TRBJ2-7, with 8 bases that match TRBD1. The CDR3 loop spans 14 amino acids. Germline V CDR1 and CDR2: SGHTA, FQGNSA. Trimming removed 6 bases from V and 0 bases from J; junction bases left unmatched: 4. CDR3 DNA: TGTGCCAGCAGACGTACAGGGGGCTCCTACGAGCAGTACTTC. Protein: CASRRTGGSYEQYF. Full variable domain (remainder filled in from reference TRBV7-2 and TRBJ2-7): GAGVSQSPSNKVTEKGKDVELRCDPISGHTALYWYRQSLGQGLEFLIYFQGNSAPDKSGLPSDRFSAERTGGSVSTLTIQRTQQEDSAVYLCASRRTGGSYEQYFGPGTRLTVT.

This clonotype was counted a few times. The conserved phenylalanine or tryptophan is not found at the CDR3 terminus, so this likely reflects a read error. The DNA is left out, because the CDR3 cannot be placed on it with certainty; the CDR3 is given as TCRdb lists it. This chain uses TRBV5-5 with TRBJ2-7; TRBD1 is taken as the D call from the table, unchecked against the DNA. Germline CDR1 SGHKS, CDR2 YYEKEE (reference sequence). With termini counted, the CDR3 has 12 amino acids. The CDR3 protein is CASSLGVGTVAY.